This TCR beta chain appears in the sequencing data of a study of EBV T-cell therapy then PD-1 blockade in nasopharyngeal carcinoma. The CDR3 totals 16 residues. V lost 5 bases to trimming and J lost 2 bases, with 16 bases between them. The germline V gene has CDR1 MDHEN and CDR2 SYDVKM. Treatment meaning: AdE1-LMPpoly-expanded autologous EBV-specific T-cell therapy followed by anti-PD-1 nivolumab. This table comes from immunoSEQ multiplex PCR, and its TCRdb copy is limited to in-frame clones, with some not included. The sample records roughly 14,000 clones, under 90% being singletons. Of note for this clone: Its antigen is unknown.

V gene TRBV28 combines with J gene TRBJ1-5, with a tentative D call TRBD1 (5 bases). The sample in question was CD8+ T cells from blood, obtained around day 100 from a patient whose treatment included autologous EBV-specific T cells and nivolumab. The TCR sequence derives from a man aged 35 to 55 with nasopharyngeal carcinoma. The CDR3 loop is CASSPLLGEGNQPQHF. In nucleotides, the CDR3 is TGTGCCAGCAGTCCCCTGTTGGGGGAAGGCAATCAGCCCCAGCATTTT.